This is a list of T cell receptor beta chains from one sample in a study of blood T cells in healthy people across ages. MiXCR, run by TCRdb on the 5' RACE reads, gives a single entry per CDR3 protein. The sample lists 700,000 or so distinct CDR3 sequences, around 38% occurring once. Sequences were obtained from blood. The receptor source for this set is a man older than 75 in good health. Both conserved end residues are part of each CDR3. The D gene is left open where the match is weak. A row's size may be missing; if present it is once, few, many or a size class.

J: TRBJ1-1
D: -
size: few
V: TRBV7-9
CDR3: CASSPSADTEAFF
DNA: TGTGCCAGCAGCCCCTCCGCCGACACTGAAGCTTTCTTT

J: TRBJ2-1
D: TRBD2
size: few
V: TRBV4-3
CDR3: CASSPRTSGGSYNEQFF
DNA: TGCGCCAGCAGCCCCCGGACTAGCGGAGGGTCCTACAATGAGCAGTTCTTC

J: TRBJ2-7
D: TRBD2
size: -
V: TRBV27
CDR3: CASSIRQPGGRSSYEQYF
DNA: TGTGCCAGCAGTATCAGGCAACCCGGGGGGAGGAGCTCCTACGAGCAGTACTTC

J: TRBJ1-1
D: -
size: many
V: TRBV12-3/TRBV12-4
CDR3: CASSFNRPANTEAFF
DNA: TGTGCCAGCAGTTTTAATAGGCCAGCTAACACTGAAGCTTTCTTT

J: TRBJ2-3
D: -
size: few
V: TRBV4-1
CDR3: CASSRSGTTDTQYF
DNA: TGCGCCAGCAGCCGTTCCGGGACCACAGATACGCAGTATTTT

J: TRBJ2-2
D: -
size: -
V: TRBV6-2/TRBV6-3
CDR3: CASSYSSPGSGELFF
DNA: TGTGCCAGCAGTTACTCGTCTCCCGGTTCGGGGGAGCTGTTTTTT

J: TRBJ2-7
D: -
size: many
V: TRBV29-1
CDR3: CIGSRGDEQYF
DNA: TGCATCGGATCCAGGGGCGACGAGCAGTACTTC

J: TRBJ1-2
D: TRBD1
size: few
V: TRBV3-1
CDR3: CASSQGQRFYGYTF
DNA: TGTGCCAGCAGCCAGGGACAGCGTTTCTATGGCTACACCTTC

J: TRBJ2-5
D: TRBD2
size: -
V: TRBV4-3
CDR3: CASSQHGPASGGEQETQYF
DNA: TGCGCCAGCAGCCAACATGGGCCGGCTAGCGGGGGGGAGCAAGAGACCCAGTACTTC

J: TRBJ2-7
D: -
size: once
V: TRBV20-1
CDR3: CSAPGVISYEQYF
DNA: TGCAGTGCCCCAGGGGTGATTAGCTACGAGCAGTACTTC

J: TRBJ2-7
D: -
size: many
V: TRBV29-1
CDR3: CSVENGRDYEQYF
DNA: TGCAGCGTTGAAAACGGCAGGGACTACGAGCAGTACTTC

J: TRBJ2-1
D: -
size: -
V: TRBV6-2/TRBV6-3
CDR3: CASSKLEEQFF
DNA: TGTGCCAGCAGTAAGCTAGAGGAGCAGTTCTTC

J: TRBJ1-4
D: TRBD1
size: -
V: TRBV10-3
CDR3: CAISDQGGEDEKLFF
DNA: TGTGCCATCAGTGATCAGGGGGGGGAGGATGAAAAACTGTTTTTT

J: TRBJ2-1
D: TRBD1
size: -
V: TRBV29-1
CDR3: CSVAQRTGANEQFF
DNA: TGCAGCGTTGCCCAACGGACAGGCGCAAATGAGCAGTTCTTC

J: TRBJ2-3
D: -
size: -
V: TRBV12-3/TRBV12-4
CDR3: CASSLGGQGRSGSSTDTQYF
DNA: TGTGCCAGCAGTTTAGGGGGACAGGGTAGAAGCGGGAGTAGCACAGATACGCAGTATTTT

J: TRBJ2-3
D: TRBD2
size: -
V: TRBV7-8
CDR3: CASSLSSGGRSTDTQYF
DNA: TGTGCCAGCAGCTTATCTAGCGGGGGGCGTAGCACAGATACGCAGTATTTT

J: TRBJ2-7
D: -
size: -
V: TRBV28
CDR3: CASSFRGFYEQYF
DNA: TGTGCCAGCAGTTTTAGGGGGTTCTACGAGCAGTACTTC

J: TRBJ1-5
D: -
size: -
V: TRBV7-2
CDR3: CASSDPKGDHWPQHF
DNA: TGTGCCAGCAGCGACCCTAAGGGGGACCATTGGCCCCAGCATTTT

J: TRBJ2-1
D: TRBD2
size: few
V: TRBV5-5
CDR3: CASSLGLAGIADEQFF
DNA: TGTGCCAGCAGCTTGGGGTTAGCGGGAATCGCAGATGAGCAGTTCTTC

J: TRBJ2-5
D: -
size: -
V: TRBV6-1
CDR3: CASSPEGVETQYF
DNA: TGTGCCAGCAGTCCAGAGGGGGTAGAGACCCAGTACTTC

J: TRBJ1-5
D: -
size: -
V: TRBV28
CDR3: CASSTHKGQPQHF
DNA: TGTGCCAGCAGTACCCACAAGGGTCAGCCCCAGCATTTT

J: TRBJ2-1
D: -
size: once
V: TRBV28
CDR3: CASSLPGGEQFF
DNA: TGTGCCAGCAGTTTACCCGGGGGTGAGCAGTTCTTC

J: TRBJ2-4
D: -
size: -
V: TRBV9
CDR3: CASSVGRDTGLIKNVQYF
DNA: TGTGCCAGCAGCGTTGGCCGGGACACGGGATTGATAAAAAACGTTCAGTACTTC

J: TRBJ2-3
D: -
size: few
V: TRBV20-1
CDR3: CSARGSGDTDTQYF
DNA: TGCAGTGCTAGAGGGAGTGGGGACACAGATACGCAGTATTTT

J: TRBJ1-2
D: TRBD1
size: -
V: TRBV4-1
CDR3: CASSPSGTGYNYGYTF
DNA: TGCGCCAGCAGCCCGTCCGGGACAGGGTATAACTATGGCTACACCTTC

J: TRBJ2-1
D: -
size: -
V: TRBV19
CDR3: CASRYSSYNEQFF
DNA: TGTGCCAGTAGATATAGCTCCTACAATGAGCAGTTCTTC

J: TRBJ2-1
D: TRBD2
size: once
V: TRBV28
CDR3: CASSFGTSGRTYNEQFF
DNA: TGTGCCAGCAGTTTCGGGACTAGCGGGAGGACCTACAATGAGCAGTTCTTC

J: TRBJ2-7
D: TRBD1
size: -
V: TRBV27
CDR3: CASSPRTGFPDEQYF
DNA: TGTGCCAGCAGTCCCCGGACAGGGTTTCCCGACGAGCAGTACTTC

J: TRBJ1-2
D: TRBD1
size: few
V: TRBV4-1
CDR3: CASSQEQRTGAFYGYTF
DNA: TGCGCCAGCAGCCAAGAACAAAGGACAGGAGCATTCTATGGCTACACCTTC

J: TRBJ2-3
D: TRBD2
size: -
V: TRBV7-2
CDR3: CASSLVLAGWTDTQYF
DNA: TGTGCCAGCAGCTTAGTACTAGCGGGATGGACAGATACGCAGTATTTT

J: TRBJ1-2
D: -
size: -
V: TRBV6-5
CDR3: CASSFTQVANYGYTF
DNA: TGTGCCAGCAGTTTCACACAGGTAGCTAACTATGGCTACACCTTC

J: TRBJ2-7
D: -
size: many
V: TRBV7-8
CDR3: CASSPRTVLYEQYF
DNA: TGTGCCAGCAGCCCGAGGACAGTTCTGTACGAGCAGTACTTC

J: TRBJ2-5
D: -
size: -
V: TRBV6-1
CDR3: CASSDRAETQYF
DNA: TGTGCCAGCAGTGACAGGGCGGAGACCCAGTACTTC

J: TRBJ2-1
D: -
size: many
V: TRBV7-2
CDR3: CASSSQGYEQFF
DNA: TGTGCCAGCAGCTCACAGGGATATGAGCAGTTCTTC

J: TRBJ2-3
D: -
size: few
V: TRBV5-1
CDR3: CASSLEGSSTDTQYF
DNA: TGCGCCAGCAGCTTGGAGGGCAGTTCCACAGATACGCAGTATTTT

J: TRBJ2-3
D: TRBD2
size: -
V: TRBV6-4
CDR3: CASSDPAGGIDTQYF
DNA: TGTGCCAGCAGTGACCCAGCGGGAGGGATAGATACGCAGTATTTT

J: TRBJ1-3
D: -
size: -
V: TRBV6-1
CDR3: CASSQDPGNTIYF
DNA: TGTGCCAGCAGTCAAGACCCTGGAAACACCATATATTTT

J: TRBJ2-7
D: -
size: many
V: TRBV25-1
CDR3: CASTRVGYEQYF
DNA: TGTGCCAGCACCCGAGTAGGATACGAGCAGTACTTC

J: TRBJ2-7
D: -
size: -
V: TRBV6-7
CDR3: CASSYGSKEQYF
DNA: TGTGCCAGCAGTTACGGAAGTAAGGAGCAGTACTTC

J: TRBJ2-1
D: -
size: few
V: TRBV5-1
CDR3: CASSPRGAAYNEQFF
DNA: TGCGCCAGCAGCCCACGGGGGGCTGCCTACAATGAGCAGTTCTTC

J: TRBJ2-7
D: -
size: -
V: TRBV29-1
CDR3: CSVRQTTYEQYF
DNA: TGCAGCGTTCGGCAGACCACCTACGAGCAGTACTTC

J: TRBJ1-4
D: -
size: -
V: TRBV10-3
CDR3: CAISKAGNEKLFF
DNA: TGTGCCATCAGTAAGGCGGGGAATGAAAAACTGTTTTTT

J: TRBJ1-2
D: -
size: -
V: TRBV4-2
CDR3: CASSQGQEHYGYTF
DNA: TGTGCCAGCAGCCAAGGTCAGGAGCACTATGGCTACACCTTC

J: TRBJ2-1
D: TRBD2
size: -
V: TRBV10-3
CDR3: CAISDSGTATSGGADEQFF
DNA: TGTGCCATCAGTGACTCCGGGACTGCAACTAGCGGGGGGGCGGATGAGCAGTTCTTC

J: TRBJ2-7
D: -
size: few
V: TRBV14
CDR3: CASRPGGRGYEQYF
DNA: TGTGCCAGCAGACCAGGGGGGCGCGGCTACGAGCAGTACTTC